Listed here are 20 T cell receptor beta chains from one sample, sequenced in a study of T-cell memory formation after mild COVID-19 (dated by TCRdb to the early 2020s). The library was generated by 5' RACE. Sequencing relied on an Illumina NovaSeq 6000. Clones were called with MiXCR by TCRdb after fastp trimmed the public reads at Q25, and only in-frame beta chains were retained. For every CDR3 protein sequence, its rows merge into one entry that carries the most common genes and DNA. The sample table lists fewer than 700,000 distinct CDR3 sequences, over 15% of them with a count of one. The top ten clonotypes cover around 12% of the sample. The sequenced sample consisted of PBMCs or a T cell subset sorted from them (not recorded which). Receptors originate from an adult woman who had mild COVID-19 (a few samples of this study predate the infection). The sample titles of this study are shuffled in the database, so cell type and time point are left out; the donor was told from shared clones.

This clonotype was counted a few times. This CDR3 reads CASSPTGPYSNQPQHF. In nucleotides, the CDR3 is TGCGCCAGCAGCCCAACAGGGCCGTATAGCAATCAGCCCCAGCATTTT. The V call is TRBV5-1, the J call TRBJ1-5, with D possibly TRBD1 on 6 matching bases. CDR3 length: 16 amino acids. The germline V gene has CDR1 SGHRS and CDR2 YFSETQ. The V end was cut by 4 bases, the J end by 0 bases, with 14 bases between.

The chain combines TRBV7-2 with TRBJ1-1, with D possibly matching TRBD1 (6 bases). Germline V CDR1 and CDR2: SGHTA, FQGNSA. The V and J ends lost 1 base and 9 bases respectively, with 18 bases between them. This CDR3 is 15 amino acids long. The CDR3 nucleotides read TGTGCCAGCAGCTTAGATCGGGGGCCAAAGCGGAAAGCTTTCTTT. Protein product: CASSLDRGPKRKAFF.

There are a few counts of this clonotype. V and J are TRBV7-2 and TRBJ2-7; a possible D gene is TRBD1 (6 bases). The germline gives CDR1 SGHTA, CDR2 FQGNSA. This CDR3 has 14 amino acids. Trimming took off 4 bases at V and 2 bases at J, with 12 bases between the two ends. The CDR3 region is CASSSRTVTYEQYF. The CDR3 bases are TGTGCCAGCAGCTCACGGACAGTGACCTACGAGCAGTACTTC. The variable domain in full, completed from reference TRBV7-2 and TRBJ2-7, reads GAGVSQSPSNKVTEKGKDVELRCDPISGHTALYWYRQSLGQGLEFLIYFQGNSAPDKSGLPSDRFSAERTGGSVSTLTIQRTQQEDSAVYLCASSSRTVTYEQYFGPGTRLTVT.

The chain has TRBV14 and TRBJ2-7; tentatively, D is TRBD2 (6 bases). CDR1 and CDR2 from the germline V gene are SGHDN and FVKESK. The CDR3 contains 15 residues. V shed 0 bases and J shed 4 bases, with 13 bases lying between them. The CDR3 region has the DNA TGTGCCAGCAGCCAAGACCGGGCGGACTATTACGAGCAGTACTTC. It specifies CASSQDRADYYEQYF.

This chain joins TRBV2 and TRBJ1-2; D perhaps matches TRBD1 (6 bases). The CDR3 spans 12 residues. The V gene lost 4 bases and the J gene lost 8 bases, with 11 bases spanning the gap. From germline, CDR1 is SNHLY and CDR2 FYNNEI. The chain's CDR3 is CASSAQGGGYTF. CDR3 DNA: TGTGCCAGCAGTGCACAGGGTGGCGGCTACACCTTC. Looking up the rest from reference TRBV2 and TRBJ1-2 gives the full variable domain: EPEVTQTPSHQVTQMGQEVILRCVPISNHLYFYWYRQILGQKVEFLVSFYNNEISEKSEIFDDQFSVERPDGSNFTLKIRSTKLEDSAMYFCASSAQGGGYTFGSGTRLTVV.

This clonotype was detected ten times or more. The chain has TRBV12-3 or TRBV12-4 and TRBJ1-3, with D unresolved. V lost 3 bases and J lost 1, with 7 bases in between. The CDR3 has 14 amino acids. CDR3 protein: CASSLVGSGNTIYF. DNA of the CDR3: TGTGCCAGCAGTTTGGTCGGGTCTGGAAACACCATATATTTT.

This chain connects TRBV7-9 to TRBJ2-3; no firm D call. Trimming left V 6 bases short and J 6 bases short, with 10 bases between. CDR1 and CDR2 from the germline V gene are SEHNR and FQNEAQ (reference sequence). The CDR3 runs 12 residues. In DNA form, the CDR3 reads TGTGCCAGCAGTTCCGTCGGGGATACGCAGTATTTT. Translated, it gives CASSSVGDTQYF. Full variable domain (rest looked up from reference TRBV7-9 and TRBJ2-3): DTGVSQNPRHKITKRGQNVTFRCDPISEHNRLYWYRQTLGQGPEFLTYFQNEAQLEKSRLLSDRFSAERPKGSFSTLEIQRTEQGDSAMYLCASSSVGDTQYFGPGTRLTVL.

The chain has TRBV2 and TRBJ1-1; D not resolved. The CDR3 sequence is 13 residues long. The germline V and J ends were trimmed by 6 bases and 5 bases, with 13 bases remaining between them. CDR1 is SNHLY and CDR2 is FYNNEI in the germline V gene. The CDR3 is CASRRERWTEAFF. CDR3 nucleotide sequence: TGTGCCAGCAGAAGAGAGAGGTGGACTGAAGCTTTCTTT.

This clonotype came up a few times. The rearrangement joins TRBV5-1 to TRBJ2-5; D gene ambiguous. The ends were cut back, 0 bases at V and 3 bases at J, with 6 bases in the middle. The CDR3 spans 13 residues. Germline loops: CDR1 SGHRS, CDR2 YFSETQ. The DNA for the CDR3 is TGCGCCAGCAGCTTGGCCGTGGAAGAGACCCAGTACTTC. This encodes CASSLAVEETQYF.

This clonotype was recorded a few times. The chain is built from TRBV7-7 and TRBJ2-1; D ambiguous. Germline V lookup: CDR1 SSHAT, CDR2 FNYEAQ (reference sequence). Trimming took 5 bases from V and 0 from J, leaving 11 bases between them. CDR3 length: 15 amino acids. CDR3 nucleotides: TGTGCCAGCAGCCAAGCGAGTAGCTCCTACAATGAGCAGTTCTTC. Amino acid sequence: CASSQASSSYNEQFF.

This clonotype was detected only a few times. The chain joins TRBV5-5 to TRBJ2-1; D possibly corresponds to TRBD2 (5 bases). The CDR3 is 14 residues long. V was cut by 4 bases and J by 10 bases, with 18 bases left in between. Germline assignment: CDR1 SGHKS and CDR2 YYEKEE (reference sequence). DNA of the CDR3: TGTGCCAGCAGCCTTGGGATCGGGGTTCAGGAGCAGTTCTTC. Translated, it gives CASSLGIGVQEQFF.

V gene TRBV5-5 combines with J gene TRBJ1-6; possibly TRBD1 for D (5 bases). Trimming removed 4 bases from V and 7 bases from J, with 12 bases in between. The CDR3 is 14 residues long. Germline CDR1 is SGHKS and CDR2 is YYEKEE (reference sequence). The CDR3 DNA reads TGTGCCAGCAGCAGGGTGGGGGAAAATTCACCCCTCCACTTT. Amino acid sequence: CASSRVGENSPLHF.

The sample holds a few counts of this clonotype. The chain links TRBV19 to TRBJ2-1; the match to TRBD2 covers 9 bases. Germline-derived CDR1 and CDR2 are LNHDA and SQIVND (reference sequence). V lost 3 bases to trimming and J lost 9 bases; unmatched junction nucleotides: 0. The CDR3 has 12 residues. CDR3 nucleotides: TGTGCCAGTAGTATTAGCGGGGGTGAGCAGTTCTTC. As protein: CASSISGGEQFF.

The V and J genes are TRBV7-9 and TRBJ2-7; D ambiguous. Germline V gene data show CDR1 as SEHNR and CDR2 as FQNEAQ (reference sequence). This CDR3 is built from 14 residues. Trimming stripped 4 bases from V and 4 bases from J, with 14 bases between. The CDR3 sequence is CASSSAGSFYEQYF. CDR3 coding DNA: TGTGCCAGCAGCTCTGCCGGATCTTTTTACGAGCAGTACTTC.

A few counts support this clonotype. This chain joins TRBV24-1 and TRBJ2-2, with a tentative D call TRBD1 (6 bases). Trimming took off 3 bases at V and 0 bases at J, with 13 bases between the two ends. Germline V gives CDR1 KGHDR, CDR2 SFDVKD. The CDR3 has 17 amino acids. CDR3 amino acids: CATSDRIQGSNTGELFF. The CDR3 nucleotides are TGTGCCACCAGTGATAGGATACAGGGCTCGAACACCGGGGAGCTGTTTTTT.

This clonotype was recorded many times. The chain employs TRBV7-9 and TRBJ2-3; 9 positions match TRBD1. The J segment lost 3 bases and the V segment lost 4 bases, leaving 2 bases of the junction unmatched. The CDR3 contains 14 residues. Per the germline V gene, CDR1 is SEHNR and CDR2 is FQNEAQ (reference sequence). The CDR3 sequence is CASSSQGATDTQYF. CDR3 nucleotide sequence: TGTGCCAGCAGCTCACAGGGGGCAACAGATACGCAGTATTTT.

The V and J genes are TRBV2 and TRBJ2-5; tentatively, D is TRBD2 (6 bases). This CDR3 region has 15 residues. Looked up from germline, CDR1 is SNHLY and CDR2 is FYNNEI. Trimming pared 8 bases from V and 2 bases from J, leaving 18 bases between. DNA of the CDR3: TGTGCCAGCTACGCCCTAAGGGGAGGACAAGAGACCCAGTACTTC. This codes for CASYALRGGQETQYF.

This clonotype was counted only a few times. CDR3 protein: CASYSKRGLPYNEQFF. CDR3 coding DNA: TGTGCCAGCTATTCCAAGCGGGGGCTCCCCTACAATGAGCAGTTCTTC. The chain links TRBV27 to TRBJ2-1, with TRBD2 matching 8 bases. The CDR3 has 16 amino acids. The germline V gene has CDR1 MNHEY and CDR2 SMNVEV (reference sequence). Losses at the gene ends were 8 bases for V and 2 bases for J; bases not matched to a gene: 11.

CDR3 residues: CASSFDGATYEQYF. The DNA of the CDR3 is TGTGCCAGCAGCTTTGATGGGGCGACCTACGAGCAGTACTTC. The chain recombines TRBV7-9 with TRBJ2-7; maybe TRBD1 (5 bases). CDR1 is SEHNR and CDR2 is FQNEAQ in the germline V gene (reference sequence). V was clipped by 3 bases and J by 2 bases, with 11 bases between them. This CDR3 spans 14 amino acids.

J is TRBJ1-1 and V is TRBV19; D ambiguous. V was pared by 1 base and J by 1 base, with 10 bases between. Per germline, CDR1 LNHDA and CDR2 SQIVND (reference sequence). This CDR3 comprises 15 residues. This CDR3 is CASSIVGSANTEAFF. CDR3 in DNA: TGTGCCAGTAGTATAGTCGGCAGCGCGAACACTGAAGCTTTCTTT.